These 3 T cell receptor beta chains came from one sample sequenced in a study of shared clonotypes between healthy human individuals. Some clones are missing from TCRdb's copy, which holds only in-frame ones; the method was immunoSEQ multiplex PCR. The repertoire consists of roughly 2,500,000 clones, with over 85% occurring once and the leading ten covering 0.36%. The sample taken for sequencing was naive CD4+ T cells from PBMCs. Subset in this sample: CD45RA+ positively selected. Source of these receptors: a man in his late teens or twenties in good health. Some clones in this sample may be carry-over from other donors' samples.

This chain joins TRBV29-1 and TRBJ2-2; D is perhaps TRBD1 (5 bases). The V and J ends lost 2 bases and 9 bases respectively, with 10 bases between them. CDR1 and CDR2 from the germline V gene are SQVTM and ANQGSEA. CDR3 size: 12 residues. The CDR3 spells CSVEQGVRELFF. CDR3 sequence (DNA): TGCAGCGTTGAACAGGGTGTAAGGGAGCTGTTTTTT.

The chain couples TRBV4-3 to TRBJ1-4; 11 bases fit TRBD1. CDR1 and CDR2 from the germline V gene are LGHNA and YSLEER. J gave up 10 bases and V 0 bases, and 10 bases lay outside the gene matches. This CDR3 has 17 amino acids. The CDR3 sequence is CASSQELWTGGRTKLFF. The CDR3, as DNA: TGCGCCAGCAGCCAAGAACTTTGGACAGGGGGCCGTACAAAACTGTTTTTT.

The chain uses TRBV9 and TRBJ2-1; D gene uncertain. The CDR3 spans 15 residues. CDR1 is SGDLS and CDR2 is YYNGEE in the germline V gene. Trimming stripped 0 bases from V and 7 bases from J, with 14 bases between. The CDR3 nucleotides are TGTGCCAGCAGCGTAGCTACGTGGTGGCGAAATGAGCAGTTCTTC. This encodes CASSVATWWRNEQFF.